Listed below are T cell receptor beta chains from one sample, sequenced in a study of OX40 agonist ivuxolimab in advanced cancers. Assay: immunoSEQ multiplex PCR; the TCRdb copy retains only in-frame clones and omits some. Of about 70,000 clones in the sample, roughly 80% were seen once. The specimen comprised CD4+ or CD8+ T cells sorted from blood, sampled in a trial of the OX40 agonist ivuxolimab. Every receptor here comes from an adult with an advanced solid tumor such as melanoma, head and neck, liver or kidney cancer. Both conserved end residues are part of each CDR3. The D gene is left open where the match is weak.

j_gene	d_gene	v_gene	CDR3aa	CDR3nt
TRBJ1-1	TRBD1	TRBV11-2	CASSLGPDRGNTEAFF	TGTGCCAGCAGCTTGGGGCCGGACAGGGGGAACACTGAAGCTTTCTTT
TRBJ1-5	NA	TRBV9	CASSAQDNQPQHF	TGTGCCAGCAGCGCCCAAGATAATCAGCCCCAGCATTTT
TRBJ2-3	TRBD1	TRBV9	CASSTRTGSDTQYF	TGTGCCAGCAGCACGAGGACAGGGTCAGATACGCAGTATTTT
TRBJ2-1	TRBD2	TRBV5-1	CASSLSGGYSYNEQFF	TGCGCCAGCAGCTTAAGCGGGGGCTACTCCTACAATGAGCAGTTCTTC
TRBJ2-7	NA	TRBV10-3	CAISRQADEQYF	TGTGCCATCTCAAGGCAGGCTGACGAGCAGTACTTC
TRBJ2-2	TRBD1	TRBV12-5	CASGLSGQGRNTGELFF	TGTGCTAGTGGTTTGTCGGGACAGGGGAGGAACACCGGGGAGCTGTTTTTT
TRBJ2-5	NA	TRBV2	CASRPLRAQETQYF	TGTGCCAGCAGGCCCCTCAGGGCACAAGAGACCCAGTACTTC
TRBJ2-7	NA	TRBV10-3	CAISESIGQSSYEQYF	TGTGCCATCAGTGAGTCGATTGGCCAGAGCTCCTACGAGCAGTACTTC
TRBJ1-1	NA	TRBV6-5	CASSYAQADTEAFF	TGTGCCAGCAGTTACGCCCAGGCGGACACTGAAGCTTTCTTT
TRBJ1-3	TRBD1	TRBV28	CASRRGPGNTIYF	TGTGCCAGCAGGAGGGGGCCTGGAAACACCATATATTTT
TRBJ2-1	NA	TRBV6-4	CASSADRSNEQFF	TGTGCCAGCAGCGCTGACAGATCCAATGAGCAGTTCTTC
TRBJ1-6	NA	TRBV28	CASSSRRTTNSPLHF	TGTGCCAGCAGTTCCCGTCGGACCACTAATTCACCCCTCCACTTT